These 9 T cell receptor beta chains were all obtained from the same sample, sequenced in a study of shared clonotypes between healthy human individuals. The table came from immunoSEQ multiplex PCR; TCRdb's copy has only in-frame clones and leaves some out. The sample has roughly 1,100,000 clones, about 75% seen once; the top ten hold nearly 1.5%. The material sequenced was memory CD4+ T cells sorted from blood. Described subset: CD45RA-negative fraction. The receptors were sampled from a man between 18 and 29 years old in good health.

The V call is TRBV5-1, the J call TRBJ2-1, with 10 bases lining up with TRBD2. Germline V gene lookup returns CDR1 SGHRS and CDR2 YFSETQ. V gave up 3 bases and J gave up 2 bases; unmatched junction bases: 2. The CDR3 runs to 15 residues. CDR3 DNA: TGCGCCAGCAGCTCGCTAGCGGGAGCCTACAATGAGCAGTTCTTC. This translates into CASSSLAGAYNEQFF. Supplemented by reference TRBV5-1 and TRBJ2-1, the full variable domain reads KAGVTQTPRYLIKTRGQQVTLSCSPISGHRSVSWYQQTPGQGLQFLFEYFSETQRNKGNFPGRFSGRQFSNSRSEMNVSTLELGDSALYLCASSSLAGAYNEQFFGPGTRLTVL.

The V and J genes are TRBV5-1 and TRBJ2-3; D gene uncertain. The CDR3 consists of 16 residues. Germline V CDR1 and CDR2: SGHRS, YFSETQ. V lost 0 bases, J lost 0 bases, and 11 bases lay in between. CDR3 nucleotides: TGCGCCAGCAGCTTGGGACACGGATCTAGCACAGATACGCAGTATTTT. Its protein is CASSLGHGSSTDTQYF.

The chain carries TRBV6-1 and TRBJ2-1; 8 nucleotides align to TRBD2. CDR3 size: 14 residues. Per germline, CDR1 MNHNS and CDR2 SASEGT. Unmatched junction bases numbered 10, after V lost 6 bases and J lost 9 bases. The CDR3 protein is CASRAGGSLGEQFF. The CDR3 DNA reads as TGTGCCAGCAGGGCGGGGGGCTCCCTCGGTGAGCAGTTCTTC.

The chain has TRBV9 and TRBJ2-5; TRBD2 matches at 8 bases. Germline V gene lookup returns CDR1 SGDLS and CDR2 YYNGEE. There are 14 residues in the CDR3. Losses at the gene ends were 7 bases for V and 5 bases for J; bases not matched to a gene: 10. CDR3 sequence reads: CASSIGGGMETQYF. The DNA for the CDR3 is TGTGCCAGCTCTATCGGCGGGGGGATGGAGACCCAGTACTTC.

This clone was observed a handful of times. The chain employs TRBV7-2 and TRBJ1-2; TRBD1 matches 7 bases. The CDR3 totals 14 residues. Germline assignment: CDR1 SGHTA and CDR2 FQGNSA. Losses at the gene ends were 3 bases for V and 4 bases for J; bases not matched to a gene: 5. CDR3 sequence (DNA): TGTGCCAGCAGCTTCACCGGGACAGCCTATGGCTACACCTTC. Protein: CASSFTGTAYGYTF.

Only one count was recorded for this clone. The CDR3 bases are TGTGCCAGCAGCAAGGACAGATTTTACGAGCAGTACTTC. It specifies CASSKDRFYEQYF. The genes are TRBV5-3 and TRBJ2-7; TRBD1 is a possible D gene (6 bases). TRBV5-3 is reported as an ORF; its role is uncertain. The V gene lost 8 bases and the J gene lost 4 bases, with 16 bases spanning the gap. This CDR3 comprises 13 residues.

The chain has TRBV6-5 and TRBJ2-2; the D call may be TRBD1 or TRBD2 (6 bases each). Per germline, CDR1 MNHEY and CDR2 SVGAGI. This CDR3 has 16 residues. Deletions cut 0 bases from V and 5 bases from J, with 13 bases between. CDR3 loop: CASSYSVKGGTGELFF. CDR3 in DNA: TGTGCCAGCAGTTACTCGGTTAAGGGGGGAACCGGGGAGCTGTTTTTT.

This chain uses TRBV30 with TRBJ1-6; D gene unclear. The CDR3 loop spans 16 amino acids. V lost 2 bases to trimming and J lost 0 bases, with 11 bases between them. The germline V gene has CDR1 GTSNPN and CDR2 SVGIG (reference sequence). The CDR3 DNA sequence: TGTGCCTGGAGTCCAACCCATAGCTCCTATAATTCACCCCTCCACTTT. Protein product: CAWSPTHSSYNSPLHF.

This clone was detected only a few times. The chain is built from TRBV18 and TRBJ2-7; a possible D gene is TRBD2 (6 bases). Germline lookup yields CDR1 KGHSH and CDR2 LQKENI. The CDR3 contains 12 residues. Trimming removed 6 bases at V and 5 bases at J, with 11 bases between. The CDR3 sequence is CASSGGKNEQYF. The CDR3 DNA is TGTGCCAGCTCCGGAGGGAAAAACGAGCAGTACTTC.